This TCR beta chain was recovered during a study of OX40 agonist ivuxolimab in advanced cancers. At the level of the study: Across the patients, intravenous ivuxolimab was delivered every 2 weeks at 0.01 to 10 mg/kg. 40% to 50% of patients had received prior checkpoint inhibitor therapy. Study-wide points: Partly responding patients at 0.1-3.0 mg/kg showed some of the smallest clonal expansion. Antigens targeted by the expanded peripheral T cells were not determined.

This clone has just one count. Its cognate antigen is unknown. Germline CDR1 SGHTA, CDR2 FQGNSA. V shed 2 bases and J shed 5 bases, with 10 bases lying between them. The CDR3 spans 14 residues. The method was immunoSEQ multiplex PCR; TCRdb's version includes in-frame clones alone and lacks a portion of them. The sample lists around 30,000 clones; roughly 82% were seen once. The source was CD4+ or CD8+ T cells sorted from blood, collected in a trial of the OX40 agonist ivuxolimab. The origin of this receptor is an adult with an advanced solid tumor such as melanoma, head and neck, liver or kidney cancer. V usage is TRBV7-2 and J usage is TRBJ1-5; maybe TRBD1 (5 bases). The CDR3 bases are TGTGCCAGCAGCTTACGTACAGGAGATCAGCCCCAGCATTTT. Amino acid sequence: CASSLRTGDQPQHF.